This T cell receptor beta chain came from a study of tumor-infiltrating lymphocytes in primary liver carcinoma. Researchers generated TCR beta cDNA from approximately 520 ng of total RNA, relying on a constant-region primer. Libraries for TCR beta were built through three nested multiplex PCR rounds, which together made up a slightly modified ARM-PCR procedure. It was with TRBV1-TRBV30 forward primers and a C-beta reverse primer that the first two PCR rounds were run, at about 10 cycles each. TCRdb redid the calling of the multiplex PCR reads with MiXCR, one entry per CDR3 protein. This sample carries 85,000 to 100,000 distinct CDR3 sequences, around 68% of them seen once, and the ten largest clones take around 25%. Of note for this clonotype: At one end, the junction sequence differs from germline, possibly due to a read error.

Co-extraction yielded RNA and DNA from 20-30 mg of unsorted bulk tissue. Infection with HBV was chronic in patients; they were treatment-naive. The CDR3 totals 14 residues. Germline CDR1 reads SQVTM; CDR2 reads ANQGSEA. Material for sequencing was tumor-adjacent normal liver tissue. The source of this sequence is a man in his forties with primary liver carcinoma and hepatitis B virus infection. This chain joins TRBV29-1 and TRBJ2-6; D is possibly TRBD1 (5 bases). CDR3 sequence: CSAEGGPGAYVLTF. The DNA for the CDR3 is TGCAGTGCTGAAGGTGGGCCTGGGGCCTACGTCCTGACTTTC.